This TCR beta chain appears in the sequencing data of a study of blood T cell repertoires in COVID-19. Study at large: Samples representing acute and convalescent COVID-19 were sourced from the United States, Italy and Spain. T cells, B-cell-depleted T cells, or PBMCs provided the cDNA or gDNA that served as material.

Sequencing used immunoSEQ multiplex PCR; TCRdb keeps in-frame clones, though not all of them. The sample records more than 35,000 clones, around nine tenths being singletons. The CDR3 contains 13 residues. Germline loops: CDR1 KGHSH, CDR2 LQKENI. With V trimmed by 2 bases and J by 5 bases, 1 base remained unmatched. This clonotype was sampled from a human donor in a cohort sampled during active COVID-19. The V and J genes are TRBV18 and TRBJ2-7; 9 bases match TRBD1. The source material was peripheral blood. The CDR3 sequence is CASSPGQGNEQYF. The DNA for the CDR3 is TGTGCCAGCTCACCAGGACAGGGGAACGAGCAGTACTTC.